Reported below is one T cell receptor beta chain. The data were obtained in a study of cytomegalovirus exposure and HLA in healthy donors. Study summary: Across around 400 genotyped donors, roughly 80% landed in the Caucasian-associated ancestry cluster.

Primers: 60 Vbeta forward and 13 Jbeta reverse. Method: immunoSEQ multiplex PCR; TCRdb's copy keeps in-frame clones and lacks some. The repertoire holds around 130,000 clones, with about 9.4% as singletons. With 1 base clipped from V and 4 bases from J, the junction kept 4 bases outside the gene matches. The CDR3 spans 16 residues. CDR1 and CDR2 from the germline V gene are SGHVS and FNYEAQ. This sequence was found in a woman in her 40s in good health and CMV-seropositive. The sequenced sample was PBMCs. This chain joins TRBV7-6 and TRBJ2-1; 10 bases match TRBD2. The DNA for the CDR3 is TGTGCCAGCAGCTTAGACCGAGCGGGGGGGTACAATGAGCAGTTCTTC. Translating it yields CASSLDRAGGYNEQFF. Drawing the rest from reference TRBV7-6 and TRBJ2-1, the complete variable domain is GAGVSQSPRYKVTKRGQDVALRCDPISGHVSLYWYRQALGQGPEFLTYFNYEAQQDKSGLPNDRFSAERPEGSISTLTIQRTEQRDSAMYRCASSLDRAGGYNEQFFGPGTRLTVL.